A single T cell receptor beta chain is shown here with its context. Its antigen is unidentified. This sample is part of a study of shared clonotypes between healthy human individuals. At deep level, the assay was performed. Some clones are missing from TCRdb's copy, which holds only in-frame ones; the method was immunoSEQ multiplex PCR. The data contain approximately 810,000 clones, roughly 92% of them singletons. It was CD45RO-negative cells, positively selected for CCR7, that made up naive CD8 cells, with terminally differentiated effector memory CD45RA+ cells excluded. Germline CDR1 reads SGHAT; CDR2 reads FQNNGV. This CDR3 region has 16 residues. Trimming cost V 5 bases and J 9 bases; bases outside gene matches: 14. Study-level findings and limits: Genetic and exposure-history diversity was limited by the small donor number.

The sequencing input was naive CD8+ T cells sorted from blood. This receptor was taken from a man aged 25 to 40 in good health. This rearrangement joins TRBV11-2 to TRBJ2-1, with 9 bases lining up with TRBD2. Here the CDR3 reads CASSPGLAGYQGEQFF. The CDR3 nucleotides are TGTGCCAGCAGCCCCGGTCTAGCGGGATATCAGGGTGAGCAGTTCTTC.